Reported below is one T cell receptor (beta chain). Antigen unknown. The CDR3 is made up of 14 amino acids. V lost 2 bases to trimming and J lost 4 bases; unmatched junction nucleotides: 3. Germline CDR1 and CDR2: MNHEY and SVGEGT. The sample belongs to a study of blood T cells in healthy people across ages. Regarding the study as a whole: Measured against age, TCR beta diversity per million T cells decreased in a roughly linear manner.

Every donor gave roughly 9.2 milliliters of peripheral blood. Through a sample-barcoded 5' primer and a J-beta primer mix, a second PCR was run for roughly 6 to 11 cycles. CDR3-containing paired-end reads numbered at least 2.5 million in each sample. TCRdb re-derived calls from the 5' RACE reads in MiXCR, one entry per CDR3 protein. The sample shows approximately 290,000 distinct CDR3 sequences, 25% to 30% of them seen only once. This TCR was recovered from a woman aged 70-85 years in good health. Sequencing was performed on blood. The chain recombines TRBV6-2 or TRBV6-3 with TRBJ1-1, with 8 nucleotides matching TRBD1. CDR3 amino acids: CASSYPGTGTEAFF. Here the CDR3 DNA reads TGTGCCAGCAGTTACCCTGGGACAGGCACTGAAGCTTTCTTT.